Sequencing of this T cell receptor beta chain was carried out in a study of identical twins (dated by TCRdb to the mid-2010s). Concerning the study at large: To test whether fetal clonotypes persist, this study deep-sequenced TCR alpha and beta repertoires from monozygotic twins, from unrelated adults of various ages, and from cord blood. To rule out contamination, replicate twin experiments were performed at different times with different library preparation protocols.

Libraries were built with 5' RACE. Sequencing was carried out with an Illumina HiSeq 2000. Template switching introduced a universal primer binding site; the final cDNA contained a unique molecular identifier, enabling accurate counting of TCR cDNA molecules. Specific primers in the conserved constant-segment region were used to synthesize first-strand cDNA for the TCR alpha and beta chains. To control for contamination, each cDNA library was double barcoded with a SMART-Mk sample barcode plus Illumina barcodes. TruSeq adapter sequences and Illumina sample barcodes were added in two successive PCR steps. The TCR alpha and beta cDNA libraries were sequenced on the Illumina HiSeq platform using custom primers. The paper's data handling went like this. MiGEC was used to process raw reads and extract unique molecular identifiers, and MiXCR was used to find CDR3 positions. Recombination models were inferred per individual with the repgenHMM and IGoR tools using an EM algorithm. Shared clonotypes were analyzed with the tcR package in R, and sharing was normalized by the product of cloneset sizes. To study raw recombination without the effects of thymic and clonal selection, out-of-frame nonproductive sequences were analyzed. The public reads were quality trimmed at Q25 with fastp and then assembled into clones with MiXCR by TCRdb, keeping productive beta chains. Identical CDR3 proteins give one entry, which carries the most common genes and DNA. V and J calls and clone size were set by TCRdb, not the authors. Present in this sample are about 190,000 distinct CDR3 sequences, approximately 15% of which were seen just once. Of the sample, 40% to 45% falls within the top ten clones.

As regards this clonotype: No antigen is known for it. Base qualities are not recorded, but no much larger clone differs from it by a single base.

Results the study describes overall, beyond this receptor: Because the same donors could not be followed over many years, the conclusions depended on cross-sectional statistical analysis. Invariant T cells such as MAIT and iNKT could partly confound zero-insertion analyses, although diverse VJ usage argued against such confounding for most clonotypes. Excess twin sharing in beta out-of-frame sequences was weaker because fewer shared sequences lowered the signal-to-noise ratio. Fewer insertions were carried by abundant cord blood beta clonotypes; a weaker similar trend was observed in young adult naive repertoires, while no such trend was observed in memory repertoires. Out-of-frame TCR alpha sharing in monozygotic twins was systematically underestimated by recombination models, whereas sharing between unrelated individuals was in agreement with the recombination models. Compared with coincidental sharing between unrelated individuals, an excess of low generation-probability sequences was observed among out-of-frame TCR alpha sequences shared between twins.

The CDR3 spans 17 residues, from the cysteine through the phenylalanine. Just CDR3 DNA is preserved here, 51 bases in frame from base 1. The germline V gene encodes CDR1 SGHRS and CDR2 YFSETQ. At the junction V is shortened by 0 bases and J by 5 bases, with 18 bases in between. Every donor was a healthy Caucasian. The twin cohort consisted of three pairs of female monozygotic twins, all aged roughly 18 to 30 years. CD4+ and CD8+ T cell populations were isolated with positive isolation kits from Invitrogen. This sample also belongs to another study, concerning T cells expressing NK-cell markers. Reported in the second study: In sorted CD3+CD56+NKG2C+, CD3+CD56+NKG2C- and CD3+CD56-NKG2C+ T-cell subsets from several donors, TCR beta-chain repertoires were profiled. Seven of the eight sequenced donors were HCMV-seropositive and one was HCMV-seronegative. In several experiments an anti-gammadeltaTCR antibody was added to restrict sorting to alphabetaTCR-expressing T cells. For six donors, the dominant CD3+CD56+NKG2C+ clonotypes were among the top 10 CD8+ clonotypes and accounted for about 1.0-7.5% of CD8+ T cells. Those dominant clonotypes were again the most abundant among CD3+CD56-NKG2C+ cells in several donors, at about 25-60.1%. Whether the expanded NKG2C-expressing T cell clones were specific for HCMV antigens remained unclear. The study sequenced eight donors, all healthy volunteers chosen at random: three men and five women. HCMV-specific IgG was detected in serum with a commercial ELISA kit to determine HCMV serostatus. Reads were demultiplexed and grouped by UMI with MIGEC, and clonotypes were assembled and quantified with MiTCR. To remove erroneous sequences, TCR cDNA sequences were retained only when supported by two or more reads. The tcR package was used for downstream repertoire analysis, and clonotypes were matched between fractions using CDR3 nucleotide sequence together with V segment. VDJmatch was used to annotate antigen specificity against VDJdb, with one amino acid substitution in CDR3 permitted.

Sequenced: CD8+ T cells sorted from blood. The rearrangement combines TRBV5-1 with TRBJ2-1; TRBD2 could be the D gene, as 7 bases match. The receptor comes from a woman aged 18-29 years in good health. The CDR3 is CASSLGGGAFFNNEQFF. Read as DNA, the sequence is TGCGCCAGCAGCTTGGGGGGGGGCGCATTTTTCAACAATGAGCAGTTCTTC.